This record looks at one TCR beta chain sequence and its context. The antigen is not known. TCRdb re-called the 5' RACE reads with MiXCR, one entry per CDR3 protein. The sample yields around 110,000 distinct CDR3 sequences, 9% to 15% seen once. As to time point: blood at routine non-recurrence follow-up after resection. The study sequenced unsorted whole RNA from tumor, nontumor lung or frozen PBMC. This sample is part of a study of spatial heterogeneity in lung cancer. Looking at the study overall: The donors were approximately 70 patients with non-small cell lung cancer that was early-stage and untreated. A consistent excess of beta-chain over alpha-chain sequences was detected. Where they were available, follow-up PBMC samples were sequenced, at a median of about 22 months after resection.

Whole-study results and caveats: Ubiquitous, expanded tumor-derived TCRs were more frequently observed in blood at resection than at follow-up.

The starting material was PBMCs, obtained at follow-up. This clonotype originated in a male donor with early-stage non-small cell lung cancer.

The CDR3 sequence is CSARRQGGETQYF. The DNA for the CDR3 is TGCAGTGCTAGGAGACAGGGAGGAGAGACCCAGTACTTC. V usage is TRBV20-1 and J usage is TRBJ2-5, with D maybe TRBD1 (7 bases). Trimming pared 3 bases from V and 4 bases from J, leaving 12 bases between. From germline, CDR1 is DFQATT and CDR2 SNEGSKA (reference sequence). The CDR3 length is 13 residues.